The sequence of this T cell receptor (beta chain) was determined in a study of cytomegalovirus exposure and HLA in healthy donors. In germline, CDR1 is SGHRS, CDR2 YFSETQ. This CDR3 is 11 amino acids long. V lost 5 bases and J lost 9, with 11 bases in between. PCR primers comprised 60 Vbeta and 13 Jbeta primers. Method: immunoSEQ multiplex PCR; TCRdb's copy keeps in-frame clones and lacks some. The repertoire holds 150,000 to 180,000 clones, 60% to 85% seen once, with 3% to 4% in the top ten. Sequencing was done on a sample of PBMCs. The chain employs TRBV5-1 and TRBJ2-5; D is undetermined. The sequence was obtained from a woman in her thirties or forties in good health and CMV-seronegative. The CDR3: CASRATEAQYF. The CDR3 DNA reads as TGCGCCAGCAGGGCCACCGAGGCCCAGTACTTC.